These T cell receptor beta chains were read from a single sample in a study of cytomegalovirus exposure and HLA in healthy donors. Sequenced by immunoSEQ multiplex PCR; TCRdb stores in-frame clones only, minus some. The profile shows about 100,000 clones, about 77% of them singletons. The sample taken for sequencing was PBMCs. The receptor set was obtained from a woman aged 18-29 years in good health and CMV-seropositive. Both conserved end residues are trimmed from each CDR3. The order of the fields is V gene, J gene, CDR3 protein.

v_gene: TRBV30
j_gene: TRBJ2-1
CDR3aa: AFQRESSYNEQF

v_gene: TRBV6-5
j_gene: TRBJ2-2
CDR3aa: ASSRTANTGELF

v_gene: TRBV6-1
j_gene: TRBJ2-7
CDR3aa: ASSRTEAYEQY

v_gene: TRBV7-2
j_gene: TRBJ1-5
CDR3aa: ASSLAGQLNQPQH

v_gene: TRBV19
j_gene: TRBJ1-1
CDR3aa: ASSRVAGVTEAF

v_gene: TRBV7-6
j_gene: TRBJ1-1
CDR3aa: ASSLRLGQGMNTEAF

v_gene: TRBV18
j_gene: TRBJ2-5
CDR3aa: ASSPLGRELKTQY

v_gene: TRBV30
j_gene: TRBJ2-4
CDR3aa: AWSVTENIQY

v_gene: TRBV14
j_gene: TRBJ2-3
CDR3aa: ASSQRLGGTDTQY

v_gene: TRBV19
j_gene: TRBJ2-1
CDR3aa: ASSMDLRF

v_gene: TRBV28
j_gene: TRBJ2-7
CDR3aa: ASIRAGGPYEQY

v_gene: TRBV5-1
j_gene: TRBJ2-1
CDR3aa: ASSTSGTSSYNEQF

v_gene: TRBV28
j_gene: TRBJ2-5
CDR3aa: ASSPGGREETQY

v_gene: TRBV7-2
j_gene: TRBJ2-7
CDR3aa: ASSLFPYPSEQY

v_gene: TRBV25-1
j_gene: TRBJ2-1
CDR3aa: ASSEGGKYNEQF

v_gene: TRBV21-1
j_gene: TRBJ2-3
CDR3aa: ASSALHGLREVTDTQY

v_gene: TRBV6-6
j_gene: TRBJ1-1
CDR3aa: ASSYPASQGNTEAF

v_gene: TRBV10-1
j_gene: TRBJ2-7
CDR3aa: ASSESSGSYEQY

v_gene: TRBV19
j_gene: TRBJ2-7
CDR3aa: ASSTSGWTYEQY

v_gene: TRBV13
j_gene: TRBJ2-1
CDR3aa: ASSWTSGSPYNEQF

v_gene: TRBV5-1
j_gene: TRBJ2-3
CDR3aa: ASSLELAGGGDTQY

v_gene: TRBV5-1
j_gene: TRBJ2-7
CDR3aa: ASSLAAGFYEQY

v_gene: TRBV5-1
j_gene: TRBJ2-3
CDR3aa: ASSPGLPDTQY

v_gene: TRBV7-6
j_gene: TRBJ2-1
CDR3aa: ASSSLVNEQF

v_gene: TRBV9
j_gene: TRBJ2-1
CDR3aa: ASSMRSGSPGNEQF

v_gene: TRBV19
j_gene: TRBJ2-3
CDR3aa: ASRAGSSDSDTQY

v_gene: TRBV29-1
j_gene: TRBJ2-2
CDR3aa: SVDRGPGELF

v_gene: TRBV7-9
j_gene: TRBJ2-3
CDR3aa: ASSLAPDSGPDTQY

v_gene: TRBV4-2
j_gene: TRBJ1-1
CDR3aa: ASSPRPDKNTEAF

v_gene: TRBV29-1
j_gene: TRBJ2-1
CDR3aa: SGESSYNEQF

v_gene: TRBV14
j_gene: TRBJ1-1
CDR3aa: ASKTGTEAF

v_gene: TRBV2
j_gene: TRBJ1-1
CDR3aa: ASSEESRGTEAF

v_gene: TRBV19
j_gene: TRBJ2-2
CDR3aa: ASKTGADTGELF

v_gene: TRBV29-1
j_gene: TRBJ2-3
CDR3aa: SVEDRYSLSTDTQY

v_gene: TRBV2
j_gene: TRBJ2-2
CDR3aa: ASMRQGGSGELF

v_gene: TRBV11-3
j_gene: TRBJ2-5
CDR3aa: ASSLSGQETQY

v_gene: TRBV10-3
j_gene: TRBJ2-7
CDR3aa: AISESRGLAGAYEQY

v_gene: TRBV5-5
j_gene: TRBJ1-5
CDR3aa: ASSLIGGPSNQPQH

v_gene: TRBV6-6
j_gene: TRBJ1-5
CDR3aa: ASKLELSNQPQH

v_gene: TRBV4-2
j_gene: TRBJ1-1
CDR3aa: ASSPTPNTEAF

v_gene: TRBV18
j_gene: TRBJ2-7
CDR3aa: ASSGLAGGYEQY

v_gene: TRBV2
j_gene: TRBJ2-1
CDR3aa: ASSLEEGIEQF

v_gene: TRBV28
j_gene: TRBJ1-4
CDR3aa: ASAVGLPGEKLF

v_gene: TRBV7-2
j_gene: TRBJ2-7
CDR3aa: ASSLAAGGPYEQY

v_gene: TRBV7-9
j_gene: TRBJ2-7
CDR3aa: ASSPGTSSGEQY

v_gene: TRBV6-5
j_gene: TRBJ2-5
CDR3aa: ASSPTFSAQETQY

v_gene: TRBV30
j_gene: TRBJ2-7
CDR3aa: AWRAGTGGREQY

v_gene: TRBV19
j_gene: TRBJ1-4
CDR3aa: ASTLLGTGDEKLF